This T cell receptor (beta chain) was retrieved from a study of cytomegalovirus exposure and HLA in healthy donors. V trimming: 7 bases; J trimming: 0 bases; junction bases outside the gene matches: 10. In germline, CDR1 is SNHLY, CDR2 FYNNEI. The CDR3 runs 16 residues. The primer mix had 60 Vbeta and 13 Jbeta primers. Using immunoSEQ multiplex PCR, the repertoire was profiled, and TCRdb retains in-frame clones only, with some absent. The sample lists some 100,000 clones, around three quarters occurring once. Donors were nominally healthy when sampled, though unrecorded immune exposures were likely. The sequenced material came from PBMCs. J is TRBJ2-7 and V is TRBV2, with 9 bases that match TRBD1. The sequence was collected from a woman between 50 and 59 years old in good health and CMV-seropositive. The CDR3 region is CASIPMGGQGSYEQYF. The CDR3 DNA reads TGTGCCAGCATCCCCATGGGGGGACAGGGCTCCTACGAGCAGTACTTC. The full variable domain, rest sourced from reference TRBV2 and TRBJ2-7, is EPEVTQTPSHQVTQMGQEVILRCVPISNHLYFYWYRQILGQKVEFLVSFYNNEISEKSEIFDDQFSVERPDGSNFTLKIRSTKLEDSAMYFCASIPMGGQGSYEQYFGPGTRLTVT.